The 22 T cell receptor beta chains below were found in one sample sequenced in a study of cytomegalovirus exposure and HLA in healthy donors. Primers included in the PCR were 60 Vbeta and 13 Jbeta primers. Method: immunoSEQ multiplex PCR; TCRdb's copy keeps in-frame clones and lacks some. The data show roughly 200,000 clones, 77% seen once. Sequencing was done on a sample of PBMCs. Receptor source: an older woman in good health and CMV-seropositive.

The rearrangement links TRBV9 to TRBJ2-2; 7 nucleotides agree with TRBD1. The CDR3 covers 14 residues. Per germline, CDR1 SGDLS and CDR2 YYNGEE. V lost 2 bases and J lost 3; bases outside the gene matches: 1. The CDR3 is CASSVQGDTGELFF. In DNA, the CDR3 is TGTGCCAGCAGCGTTCAGGGGGACACCGGGGAGCTGTTTTTT. Full variable domain (outside the CDR3, taken from reference TRBV9 and TRBJ2-2): DSGVTQTPKHLITATGQRVTLRCSPRSGDLSVYWYQQSLDQGLQFLIQYYNGEERAKGNILERFSAQQFPDLHSELNLSSLELGDSALYFCASSVQGDTGELFFGEGSRLTVL.

V and J are TRBV29-1 and TRBJ2-2; possibly TRBD1 for D (5 bases). The CDR3 totals 13 residues. Deletions cut 6 bases from V and 1 base from J, with 9 bases between. Germline CDR1 is SQVTM and CDR2 is ANQGSEA. The CDR3 DNA follows: TGCAGCGTCTTAGACAGGAACACCGGGGAGCTGTTTTTT. Protein sequence: CSVLDRNTGELFF.

The genes are TRBV5-1 and TRBJ1-1; D remains unclear. This CDR3 spans 13 amino acids. Per the germline V gene, CDR1 is SGHRS and CDR2 is YFSETQ. The V and J ends lost 3 bases and 5 bases respectively, with 11 bases between them. DNA for the CDR3: TGCGCCAGCAGCTCCGAGGAGGTGACTGAAGCTTTCTTT. Amino acid sequence: CASSSEEVTEAFF.

This clone was detected a few times. This chain links TRBV4-2 with TRBJ1-1, with 8 nucleotides matching TRBD1. Germline V gives CDR1 LGHNA, CDR2 YNFKEQ. This CDR3 is built from 15 residues. Trimming removed 0 bases from V and 5 bases from J; junction bases left unmatched: 5. The CDR3 loop is CASSQEHRGWTEAFF. Written as DNA, the CDR3 is TGTGCCAGCAGCCAAGAGCACAGGGGGTGGACTGAAGCTTTCTTT.

The V gene is TRBV27, the J gene TRBJ2-2; maybe TRBD1 (5 bases). Per germline, CDR1 MNHEY and CDR2 SMNVEV (reference sequence). This CDR3 region has 14 residues. Trimming stripped 5 bases from V and 6 bases from J, with 13 bases between. The CDR3 DNA reads TGTGCCAGCAGTCCGCCGAGACAGTCCGGGGAGCTGTTTTTT. Its translation: CASSPPRQSGELFF.

This clone has more than one count but fewer than ten. The sample carries other DNA sequences with the same CDR3. CDR3 in DNA: TGTGCCAGCAGTTTACTAGCGGAACCTTACAATGAGCAGTTCTTC. Translation: CASSLLAEPYNEQFF. V is TRBV6-4 and J is TRBJ2-1, with TRBD2 identical over 8 bases. V dropped 5 bases and J dropped 4; count of bases not matched to a gene: 7. Germline V gene sequence: CDR1 MRHNA, CDR2 SNTAGT. The CDR3 covers 15 residues.

This chain uses TRBV27 with TRBJ2-3; 13 nucleotides line up with TRBD2. The CDR3 sequence is 15 residues long. Per the germline V gene, CDR1 is MNHEY and CDR2 is SMNVEV (reference sequence). The V and J ends lost 5 bases and 4 bases, in that order; junction bases with no gene match: 3. The CDR3 coding sequence is TGTGCCAGCAGTGTGGGACTAGCGGGATCAGATACGCAGTATTTT. The encoded protein is CASSVGLAGSDTQYF.

CDR3 region: CASSPSGGARGADTQYF. The CDR3 DNA reads as TGTGCCAGCAGCCCTAGCGGGGGGGCTCGTGGAGCAGATACGCAGTATTTT. V and J are TRBV5-4 and TRBJ2-3, with 12 bases matching TRBD2. Germline trimming cut 4 bases from V and 4 bases from J; bases unmatched to any gene: 10. The CDR3 loop spans 17 amino acids. Looked up from germline, CDR1 is SGHNT and CDR2 is YYREEE (reference sequence).

This chain connects TRBV30 to TRBJ2-7; 11 bases fit TRBD2. The CDR3 covers 14 residues. After removal of 3 bases from V and 4 bases from J, the junction contained 5 bases not matched to a gene. The V gene's germline CDR1 is GTSNPN and CDR2 SVGIG (reference sequence). DNA of the CDR3: TGTGCCTGGAGGATAGCGGGAGGGGGATACGAGCAGTACTTC. Its protein is CAWRIAGGGYEQYF. The full variable domain, with the rest looked up from reference TRBV30 and TRBJ2-7, is SQTIHQWPATLVQPVGSPLSLECTVEGTSNPNLYWYRQAAGRGLQLLFYSVGIGQISSEVPQNLSASRPQDRQFILSSKKLLLSDSGFYLCAWRIAGGGYEQYFGPGTRLTVT.

V is TRBV11-2 and J is TRBJ1-2; 9 bases are shared with TRBD1. Per the germline V gene, CDR1 is SGHAT and CDR2 is FQNNGV. The CDR3 covers 17 residues. V was pared by 3 bases and J by 0 bases, with 8 bases of the junction left unmatched. The CDR3 DNA sequence: TGTGCCAGCAGCTTCTCGACAGGGGGTTACTCTAACTATGGCTACACCTTC. Amino acid sequence: CASSFSTGGYSNYGYTF.

The V gene is TRBV28, the J gene TRBJ1-5; no clear D gene. This CDR3 has 13 amino acids. Germline CDR1 is MDHEN and CDR2 is SYDVKM. With 5 bases removed from V and 10 bases from J, the gap between germline ends came to 15 bases. The CDR3 DNA reads as TGTGCCAGCAGTACGCCGGGTCCCCACCCCCAGCATTTT. This codes for CASSTPGPHPQHF.

The chain links TRBV30 to TRBJ2-5; 8 nucleotides line up with TRBD2. The J call may not be correct, given that the DNA end is closer to TRBJ2-7. The CDR3 runs to 17 residues. CDR1 GTSNPN and CDR2 SVGIG come from the germline V gene (reference sequence). CDR3 nucleotide sequence: TGTGCCTGGAGTTTCCCAAGCGGGGGAAGGGGGTCCTACGAGCAGTACTTC. It translates to CAWSFPSGGRGSYEQYF.

This sequence joins TRBV11-2 and TRBJ1-6; 8 bases fit TRBD1. The CDR3 spans 14 residues. In germline, CDR1 is SGHAT, CDR2 FQNNGV. The junction had 9 bases not matched to a gene; V was cut back by 9 bases and J by 8 bases. The CDR3 is CASRPGQEYSPLHF. The CDR3 bases are TGTGCCAGTCGCCCGGGACAGGAGTATTCACCCCTCCACTTT.

The chain carries TRBV6-7 and TRBJ1-4; tentatively, D is TRBD1 (5 bases). TRBV6-7 is recorded as an ORF, its role being uncertain. V was clipped by 9 bases and J by 7 bases, with 15 bases between them. The CDR3 runs to 13 residues. The CDR3 region is CARGGEEGEKLFF. Here the CDR3 DNA reads TGTGCCAGGGGAGGGGAGGAGGGTGAAAAACTGTTTTTT.

The rearrangement joins TRBV25-1 to TRBJ2-3, with D perhaps matching TRBD1 (6 bases). V lost 0 bases, J lost 4 bases, and 17 bases lay in between. CDR3 length equals 17 residues. The germline V gene encodes CDR1 MGHDK and CDR2 SYGVNS. The DNA for the CDR3 is TGTGCCAGCAGTGAATATCTCGGGACATCACGTCCAGATACGCAGTATTTT. Its translation: CASSEYLGTSRPDTQYF.

The J gene is TRBJ2-5, the V gene TRBV14; 9 positions agree with TRBD1. CDR1 and CDR2 from the germline V gene are SGHDN and FVKESK. CDR3 length: 15 residues. V was pared by 4 bases and J by 5 bases, with 8 bases of the junction left unmatched. CDR3 region: CASSPTGTGWETQYF. In DNA form, the CDR3 reads TGTGCCAGCAGCCCTACCGGGACAGGGTGGGAGACCCAGTACTTC.

V is TRBV5-1 and J is TRBJ1-1; possible D gene TRBD1, 6 bases. The CDR3 has 14 residues. Trimming removed 5 bases at V and 2 bases at J, with 13 bases between. The germline V gene encodes CDR1 SGHRS and CDR2 YFSETQ. The CDR3 region is CASRTGHINTEAFF. The CDR3, as DNA: TGCGCCAGCAGGACGGGACACATAAACACTGAAGCTTTCTTT.

The J gene is TRBJ2-2, the V gene TRBV27, with a weak D call TRBD1 (5 bases). V lost 3 bases, J lost 0 bases, and 11 bases lay in between. Germline assignment: CDR1 MNHEY and CDR2 SMNVEV (reference sequence). The CDR3 is made up of 16 amino acids. CDR3 loop: CASSFNRPPNTGELFF. The CDR3 DNA sequence: TGTGCCAGCAGTTTTAACAGGCCCCCGAACACCGGGGAGCTGTTTTTT.

This clone was picked up one time. V usage is TRBV6-5 and J usage is TRBJ2-1; 7 positions match TRBD1. Germline loops: CDR1 MNHEY, CDR2 SVGAGI. After removal of 4 bases from V and 10 bases from J, the junction contained 4 bases not matched to a gene. The CDR3 has 12 residues. CDR3 loop: CASSWTGREQFF. CDR3 nucleotides: TGTGCCAGCAGTTGGACAGGAAGAGAGCAGTTCTTC.

The sample holds a few counts of this clone. V is TRBV7-2 and J is TRBJ1-5; D ambiguous. Germline CDR1 is SGHTA and CDR2 is FQGNSA. V was trimmed by 4 bases and J by 8 bases, leaving 12 bases between them. The CDR3 totals 13 residues. DNA of the CDR3: TGTGCCAGCAGCTCAGACGGAGCAAAGCCCCAGCATTTT. Translating it yields CASSSDGAKPQHF.

The rearrangement links TRBV28 to TRBJ2-5; D not resolved. The DNA end is a closer match to TRBJ2-7, so the J assignment may be wrong. Per the germline V gene, CDR1 is MDHEN and CDR2 is SYDVKM. The CDR3 runs to 12 residues. CDR3 amino acids: CASSATGYEQYF. The DNA for the CDR3 is TGTGCCAGCAGTGCGACTGGGTACGAGCAGTACTTC.

The chain joins TRBV28 to TRBJ2-5; tentative D call: TRBD1 (6 bases). The J call is in doubt because the DNA end fits TRBJ2-7 better. This CDR3 has 17 residues. Germline loops: CDR1 MDHEN, CDR2 SYDVKM. CDR3 protein: CASSQSTTGVPSYEQYF. Here the CDR3 DNA reads TGTGCCAGCAGTCAGTCGACGACAGGAGTTCCCTCCTACGAGCAGTACTTC.